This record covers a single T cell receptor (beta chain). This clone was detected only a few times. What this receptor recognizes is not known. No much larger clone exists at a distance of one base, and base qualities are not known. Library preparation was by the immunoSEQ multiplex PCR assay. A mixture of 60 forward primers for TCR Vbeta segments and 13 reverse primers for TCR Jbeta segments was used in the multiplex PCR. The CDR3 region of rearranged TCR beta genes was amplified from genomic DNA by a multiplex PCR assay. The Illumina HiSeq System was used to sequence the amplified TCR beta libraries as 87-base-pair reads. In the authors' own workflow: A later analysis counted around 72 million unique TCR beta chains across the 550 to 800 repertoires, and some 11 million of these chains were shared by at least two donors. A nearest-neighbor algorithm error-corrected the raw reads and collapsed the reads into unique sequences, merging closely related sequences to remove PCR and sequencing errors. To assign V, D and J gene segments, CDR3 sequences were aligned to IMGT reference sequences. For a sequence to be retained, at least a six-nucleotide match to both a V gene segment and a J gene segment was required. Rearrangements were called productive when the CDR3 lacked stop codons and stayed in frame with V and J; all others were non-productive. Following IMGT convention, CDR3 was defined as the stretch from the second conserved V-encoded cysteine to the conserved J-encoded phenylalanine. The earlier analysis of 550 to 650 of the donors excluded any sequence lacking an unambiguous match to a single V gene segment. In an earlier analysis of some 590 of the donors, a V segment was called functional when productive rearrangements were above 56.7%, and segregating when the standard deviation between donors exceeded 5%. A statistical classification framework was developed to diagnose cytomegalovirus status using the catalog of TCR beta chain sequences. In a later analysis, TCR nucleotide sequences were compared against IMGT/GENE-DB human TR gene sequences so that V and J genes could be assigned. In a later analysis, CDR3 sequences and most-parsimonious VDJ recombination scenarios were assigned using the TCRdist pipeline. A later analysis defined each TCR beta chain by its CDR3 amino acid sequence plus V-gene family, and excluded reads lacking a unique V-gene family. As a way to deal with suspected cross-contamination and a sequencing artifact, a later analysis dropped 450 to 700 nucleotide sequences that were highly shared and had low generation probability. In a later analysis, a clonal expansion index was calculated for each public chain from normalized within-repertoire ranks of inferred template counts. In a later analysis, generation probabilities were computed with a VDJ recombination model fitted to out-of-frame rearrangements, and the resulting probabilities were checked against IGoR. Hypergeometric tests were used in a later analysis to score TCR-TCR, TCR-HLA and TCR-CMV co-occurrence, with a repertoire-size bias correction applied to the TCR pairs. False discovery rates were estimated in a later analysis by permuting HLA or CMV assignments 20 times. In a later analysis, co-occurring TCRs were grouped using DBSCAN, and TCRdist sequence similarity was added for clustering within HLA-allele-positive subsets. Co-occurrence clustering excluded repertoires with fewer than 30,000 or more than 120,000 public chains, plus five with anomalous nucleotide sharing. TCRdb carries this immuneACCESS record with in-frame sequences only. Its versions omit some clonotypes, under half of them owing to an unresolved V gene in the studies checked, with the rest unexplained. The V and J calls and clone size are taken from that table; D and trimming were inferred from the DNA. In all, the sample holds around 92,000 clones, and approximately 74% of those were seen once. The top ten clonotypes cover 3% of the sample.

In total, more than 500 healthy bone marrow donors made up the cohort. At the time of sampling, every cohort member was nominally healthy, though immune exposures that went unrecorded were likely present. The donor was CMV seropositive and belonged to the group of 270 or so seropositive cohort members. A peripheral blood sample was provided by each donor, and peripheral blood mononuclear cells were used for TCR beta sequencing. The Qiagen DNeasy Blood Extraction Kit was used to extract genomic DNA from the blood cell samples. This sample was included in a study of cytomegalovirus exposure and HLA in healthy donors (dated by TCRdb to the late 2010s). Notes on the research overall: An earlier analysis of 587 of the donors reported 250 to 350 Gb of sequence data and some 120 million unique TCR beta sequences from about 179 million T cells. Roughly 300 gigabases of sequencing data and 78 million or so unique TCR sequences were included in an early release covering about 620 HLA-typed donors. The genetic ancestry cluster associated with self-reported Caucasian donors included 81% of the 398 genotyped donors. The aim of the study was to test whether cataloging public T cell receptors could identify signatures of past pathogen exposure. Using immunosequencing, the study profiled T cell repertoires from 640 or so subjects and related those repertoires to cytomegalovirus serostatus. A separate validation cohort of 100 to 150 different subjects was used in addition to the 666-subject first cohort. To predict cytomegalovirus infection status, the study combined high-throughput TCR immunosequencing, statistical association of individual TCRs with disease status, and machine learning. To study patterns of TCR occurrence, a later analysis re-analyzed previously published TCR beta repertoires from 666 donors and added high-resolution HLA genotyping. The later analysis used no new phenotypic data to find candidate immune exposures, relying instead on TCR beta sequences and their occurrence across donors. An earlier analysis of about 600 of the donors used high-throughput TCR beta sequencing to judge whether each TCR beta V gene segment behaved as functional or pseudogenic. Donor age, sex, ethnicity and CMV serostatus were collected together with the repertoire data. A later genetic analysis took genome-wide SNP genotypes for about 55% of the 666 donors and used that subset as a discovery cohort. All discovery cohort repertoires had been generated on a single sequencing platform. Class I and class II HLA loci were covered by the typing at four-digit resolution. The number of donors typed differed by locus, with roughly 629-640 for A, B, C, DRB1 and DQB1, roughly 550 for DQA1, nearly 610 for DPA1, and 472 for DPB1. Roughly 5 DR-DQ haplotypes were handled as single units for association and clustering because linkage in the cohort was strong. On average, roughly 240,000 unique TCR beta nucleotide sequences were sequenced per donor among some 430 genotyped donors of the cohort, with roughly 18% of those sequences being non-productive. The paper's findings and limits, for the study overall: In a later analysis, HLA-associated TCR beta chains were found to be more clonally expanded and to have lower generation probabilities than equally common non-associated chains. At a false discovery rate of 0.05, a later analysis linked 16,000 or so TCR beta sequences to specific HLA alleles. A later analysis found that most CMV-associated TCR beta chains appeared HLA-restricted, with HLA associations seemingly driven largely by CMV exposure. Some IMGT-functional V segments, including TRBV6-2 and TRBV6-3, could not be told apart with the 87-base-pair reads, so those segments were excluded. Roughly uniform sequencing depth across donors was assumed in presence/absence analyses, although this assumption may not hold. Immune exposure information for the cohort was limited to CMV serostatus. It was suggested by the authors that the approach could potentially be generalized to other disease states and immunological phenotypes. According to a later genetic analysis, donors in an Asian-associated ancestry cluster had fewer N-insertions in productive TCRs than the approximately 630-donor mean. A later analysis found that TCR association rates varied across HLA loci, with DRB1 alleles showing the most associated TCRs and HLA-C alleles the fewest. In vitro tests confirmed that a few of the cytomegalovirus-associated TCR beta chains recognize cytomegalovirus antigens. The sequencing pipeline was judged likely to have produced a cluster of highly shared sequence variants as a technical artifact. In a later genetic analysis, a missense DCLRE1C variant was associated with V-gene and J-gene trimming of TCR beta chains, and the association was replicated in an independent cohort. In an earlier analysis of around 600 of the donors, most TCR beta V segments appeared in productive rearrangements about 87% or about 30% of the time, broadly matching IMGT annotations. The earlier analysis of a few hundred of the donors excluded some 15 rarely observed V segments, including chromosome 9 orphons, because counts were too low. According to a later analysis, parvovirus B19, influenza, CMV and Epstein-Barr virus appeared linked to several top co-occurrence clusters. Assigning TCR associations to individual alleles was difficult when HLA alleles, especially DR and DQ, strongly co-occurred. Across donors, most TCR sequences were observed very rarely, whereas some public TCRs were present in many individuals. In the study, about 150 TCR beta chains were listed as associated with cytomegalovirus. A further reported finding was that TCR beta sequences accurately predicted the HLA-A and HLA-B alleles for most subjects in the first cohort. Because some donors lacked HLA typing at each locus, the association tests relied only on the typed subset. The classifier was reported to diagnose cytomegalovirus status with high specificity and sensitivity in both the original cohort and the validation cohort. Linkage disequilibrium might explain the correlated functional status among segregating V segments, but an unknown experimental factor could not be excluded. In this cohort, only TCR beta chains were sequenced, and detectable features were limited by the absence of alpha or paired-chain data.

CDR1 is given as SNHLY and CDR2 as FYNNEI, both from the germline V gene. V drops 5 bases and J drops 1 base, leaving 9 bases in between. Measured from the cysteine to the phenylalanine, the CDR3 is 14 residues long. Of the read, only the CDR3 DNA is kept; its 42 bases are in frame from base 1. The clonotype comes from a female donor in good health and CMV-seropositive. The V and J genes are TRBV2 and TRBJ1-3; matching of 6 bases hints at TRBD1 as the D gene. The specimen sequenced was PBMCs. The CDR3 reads CASSWTVSGNTIYF. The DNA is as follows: TGTGCCAGCAGTTGGACAGTGTCTGGAAACACCATATATTTT.